The T cell receptor beta chain under discussion was sequenced for a study of control samples from healthy donors and cancer patients. Per the germline V gene, CDR1 is SGHTA and CDR2 is FQGNSA. The CDR3 totals 14 residues. The V end lost 5 bases, the J end lost 0 bases, and 10 bases lay between the germline ends. The table came from immunoSEQ multiplex PCR; TCRdb's copy has only in-frame clones and leaves some out. The sample has over 60,000 clones, over 75% seen once. The sequence came from a middle-aged man in good health. V usage is TRBV7-2 and J usage is TRBJ1-2, with D perhaps TRBD1 (6 bases). The specimen was blood. The chain's CDR3 is CASSPGDSNYGYTF. The DNA for the CDR3 is TGTGCCAGCAGCCCAGGGGACTCTAACTATGGCTACACCTTC.